The sequence of this TCR beta chain was determined in a study of beta chain features in type 1 diabetes. The overall study: Age and gender were similar between patients and healthy donors, as were cell yields.

The germline V gene encodes CDR1 LNHDA and CDR2 SQIVND (reference sequence). Between the trimmed V and J ends, which lost 1 base and 0 bases, there was a span of 9 bases. The CDR3 has 15 amino acids. Notes on the study in general: All four CD4+ subsets of Type 1 diabetes patients contained TCRB CDR3s that were moderately but significantly shorter.

As every portion of the isolated RNA was reverse transcribed, the sequencing read expressed TCRB transcripts. Sequenced by immunoSEQ multiplex PCR; TCRdb stores in-frame clones only, minus some. The sample records fewer than 450,000 clones, approximately 15% being singletons. A few counts support this clone. Its antigen remains unidentified. The rearrangement uses TRBV19 and TRBJ1-1; D remains ambiguous. Sequenced input: naive CD4+ T cells from blood. The clonotype was recovered from a woman under 30 with type 1 diabetes. The CDR3 here is CASSIGPGMNTEAFF. The CDR3 DNA reads as TGTGCCAGTAGTATAGGGCCGGGTATGAACACTGAAGCTTTCTTT.